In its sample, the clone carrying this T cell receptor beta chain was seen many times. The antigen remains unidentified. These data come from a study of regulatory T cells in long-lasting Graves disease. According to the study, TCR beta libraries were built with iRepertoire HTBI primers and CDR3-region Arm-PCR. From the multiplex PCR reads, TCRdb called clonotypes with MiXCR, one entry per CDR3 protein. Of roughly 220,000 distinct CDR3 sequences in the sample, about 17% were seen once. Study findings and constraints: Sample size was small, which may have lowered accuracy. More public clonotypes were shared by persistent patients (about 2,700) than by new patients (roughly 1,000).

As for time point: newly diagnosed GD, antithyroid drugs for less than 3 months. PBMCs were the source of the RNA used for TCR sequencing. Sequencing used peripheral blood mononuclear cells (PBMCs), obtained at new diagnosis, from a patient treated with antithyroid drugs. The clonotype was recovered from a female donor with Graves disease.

This CDR3 reads CASRAGPAGDTQYF. For the CDR3, the DNA is TGTGCCTCAAGGGCGGGACCCGCGGGAGATACGCAGTATTTT. The chain links TRBV30 to TRBJ2-3; D might be TRBD2 (6 bases). The germline V and J ends were trimmed by 7 bases and 5 bases, with 19 bases remaining between them. The CDR3 contains 14 residues. Germline loops: CDR1 GTSNPN, CDR2 SVGIG (reference sequence).